This T cell receptor beta chain appears in the sequencing data of a study of cytomegalovirus exposure and HLA in healthy donors. General study results and limits: Earlier results showed most TCR beta V segments being productive about 87% or about 30% of the time. When analyzed later, a missense DCLRE1C variant was found to be linked to TCR beta V- and J-gene trimming.

On this clone itself: Its antigen is unknown.

This CDR3 spans 16 amino acids. With V trimmed by 4 bases and J by 2 bases, 9 bases remained unmatched. Germline CDR1 SEHNR, CDR2 FQNEAQ (reference sequence). The PCR contained 60 Vbeta and 13 Jbeta primers. The repertoire was sequenced with immunoSEQ multiplex PCR; TCRdb's copy has only in-frame clones and lacks some. In the table there are 75,000 to 90,000 clones, 74% of which are singletons. This receptor was taken from a man aged 25 to 45 in good health and CMV-seropositive. Sequenced input: PBMCs. This chain uses TRBV7-9 with TRBJ2-7, with TRBD1 matching over 9 bases. This CDR3 is CASSSSLRTGAYEQYF. The CDR3 nucleotides are TGTGCCAGCAGCTCCAGTCTCCGGACAGGGGCCTACGAGCAGTACTTC.